One sample yielded the 17 T cell receptor beta chains listed below, sequenced in a study of OX40 agonist ivuxolimab in advanced cancers. Clones were read by immunoSEQ multiplex PCR, and TCRdb kept only the in-frame ones, dropping some. The table has about 68,000 clones, over 65% seen once. The source material was CD4+ or CD8+ T cells sorted from blood, sampled in a trial of the OX40 agonist ivuxolimab. The source of these receptors is an adult with an advanced solid tumor such as melanoma, head and neck, liver or kidney cancer.

The gene calls are TRBV6-6 and TRBJ1-1; D remains unclear. The germline V gene encodes CDR1 MNHNY and CDR2 SVGAGI (reference sequence). V was cut by 10 bases and J by 0 bases, with 12 bases left in between. This CDR3 spans 13 amino acids. CDR3 in DNA: TGTGCCACCTCACGCAGGCTGAACACTGAAGCTTTCTTT. Protein sequence: CATSRRLNTEAFF.

The gene calls are TRBV6-1 and TRBJ1-6; D perhaps matches TRBD1 (5 bases). Germline CDR1 reads MNHNS; CDR2 reads SASEGT. CDR3 size: 14 residues. With 7 bases removed from V and 9 bases from J, the gap between germline ends came to 16 bases. Written as DNA, the CDR3 is TGTGCCAGCAACCTGGGGGGTGAAGTTTCACCCCTCCACTTT. Encoded protein: CASNLGGEVSPLHF.

V usage is TRBV5-4 and J usage is TRBJ2-3; 8 positions agree with TRBD1. CDR1 and CDR2 (germline): SGHNT, YYREEE (reference sequence). V lost 4 bases and J lost 2; bases outside the gene matches: 6. The CDR3 totals 15 residues. CDR3 loop: CASSQGAGNTDTQYF. The CDR3 DNA is TGTGCCAGCAGCCAGGGGGCAGGGAACACAGATACGCAGTATTTT.

V gene TRBV10-3 combines with J gene TRBJ2-7, with TRBD1 matching over 10 bases. The CDR3 totals 15 residues. Germline values: CDR1 ENHRY, CDR2 SYGVKD. Germline trimming cut 2 bases from V and 2 bases from J; bases unmatched to any gene: 3. CDR3 nucleotide sequence: TGTGCCATCAGTGAGCCTGGACAGGGGGCCTACGAGCAGTACTTC. Its protein is CAISEPGQGAYEQYF.

The gene calls are TRBV11-2 and TRBJ2-7; D perhaps matches TRBD2 (5 bases). This CDR3 has 13 residues. Trimming pared 0 bases from V and 3 bases from J, leaving 6 bases between. CDR1 and CDR2 from the germline V gene are SGHAT and FQNNGV. CDR3 residues: CASSLDGVYEQYF. Here the CDR3 DNA reads TGTGCCAGCAGCTTAGACGGGGTCTACGAGCAGTACTTC.

The rearrangement links TRBV25-1 to TRBJ2-5, with TRBD1 matching 8 bases. Trimming at V came to 3 bases and at J to 4 bases, leaving 4 bases not matched to a gene. The germline V gene has CDR1 MGHDK and CDR2 SYGVNS. This CDR3 has 14 amino acids. Here the CDR3 reads CASSDPGQVETQYF. In DNA form, the CDR3 reads TGTGCCAGCAGTGACCCGGGACAGGTAGAGACCCAGTACTTC.

The chain links TRBV7-9 to TRBJ2-2; weak D call: TRBD2 (5 bases). The V gene lost 5 bases and the J gene lost 4 bases, with 14 bases spanning the gap. Germline loops: CDR1 SEHNR, CDR2 FQNEAQ (reference sequence). The CDR3 runs to 15 residues. Here the CDR3 reads CASSRPRETTGELFF. The CDR3 nucleotides are TGTGCCAGCAGCCGCCCAAGGGAGACCACCGGGGAGCTGTTTTTT.

V gene TRBV10-1 combines with J gene TRBJ2-7; TRBD2 aligns across 11 bases. The CDR3 spans 14 residues. With 4 bases clipped from V and 1 base from J, the junction kept 0 bases outside the gene matches. Germline CDR1 and CDR2: WNHNN and SYGVQD (reference sequence). The DNA of the CDR3 is TGCGCCAGCAGTGGGACTAGCGGGTCCTACGAGCAGTACTTC. Protein: CASSGTSGSYEQYF.

This clone has just a few counts. The genes are TRBV7-9 and TRBJ1-5; D unclear. This CDR3 spans 13 amino acids. CDR1 is SEHNR, CDR2 FQNEAQ, per germline (reference sequence). The germline V and J ends were trimmed by 2 bases and 9 bases, with 11 bases remaining between them. The CDR3, as DNA: TGTGCCAGCAGCTTATGGCAACTCGGGCCCCAGCATTTT. It specifies CASSLWQLGPQHF.

This clone appeared a few times. The chain has TRBV6-5 and TRBJ1-2; 7 bases agree with TRBD1. The germline V gene encodes CDR1 MNHEY and CDR2 SVGAGI. The V and J ends lost 4 bases and 4 bases, in that order; junction bases with no gene match: 3. The CDR3 totals 13 residues. CDR3 region: CASSFDRAYGYTF. The CDR3 region has the DNA TGTGCCAGCAGTTTCGACAGGGCCTATGGCTACACCTTC.

This rearrangement joins TRBV29-1 to TRBJ1-1; unclear D gene. Germline values: CDR1 SQVTM, CDR2 ANQGSEA. V was clipped by 6 bases and J by 1 base, with 9 bases between them. CDR3 length equals 12 residues. For the CDR3, the DNA is TGCAGCGTCTTACCCGGGAACACTGAAGCTTTCTTT. Protein sequence: CSVLPGNTEAFF.

The gene calls are TRBV4-3 and TRBJ2-7, with a weak D call TRBD2 (6 bases). The germline gives CDR1 LGHNA, CDR2 YSLEER. There are 13 residues in the CDR3. Trimming removed 1 base at V and 12 bases at J, with 16 bases between. For the CDR3, the DNA is TGCGCCAGCAGCCAAGCAGAGGCAGGGAGGAGGTACTTC. It is translated as CASSQAEAGRRYF.

This sequence joins TRBV6-5 and TRBJ1-6; D not resolved. The CDR3 has 13 residues. CDR1 is MNHEY and CDR2 is SVGAGI in the germline V gene. V lost 6 bases, J lost 8 bases, and 11 bases lay in between. The CDR3 region has the DNA TGTGCCAGCAGCTCCGACGGGGATTCACCCCTCCACTTT. The encoded protein is CASSSDGDSPLHF.

CDR3 DNA sequence: TGTGCCAGCAGTTCACGGACAACCAATCAGGAGCAGTACTTC. It is translated as CASSSRTTNQEQYF. This chain uses TRBV27 with TRBJ2-7, with D maybe TRBD1 (5 bases). CDR1 MNHEY and CDR2 SMNVEV come from the germline V gene (reference sequence). V dropped 4 bases and J dropped 7 bases, with 17 bases sitting between them. CDR3 size: 14 residues.

The chain couples TRBV10-3 to TRBJ2-3; 7 bases line up with TRBD1. V shed 5 bases and J 2 bases; nucleotides not matched to a gene: 7. The CDR3 loop spans 15 amino acids. Germline-derived CDR1 and CDR2 are ENHRY and SYGVKD. The CDR3 region has the DNA TGTGCCATCAGTTTAGACAGGGTGGTCACAGATACGCAGTATTTT. Its translation: CAISLDRVVTDTQYF.

The chain recombines TRBV28 with TRBJ2-7; TRBD1 matches at 7 bases. The CDR3 length is 13 residues. Losses at the gene ends were 7 bases for V and 1 base for J; bases not matched to a gene: 4. The germline gives CDR1 MDHEN, CDR2 SYDVKM. In DNA, the CDR3 is TGTGCCAGCATCCCGGGACAGTCCTACGAGCAGTACTTC. Protein: CASIPGQSYEQYF.

The chain links TRBV5-4 to TRBJ2-2; 8 bases line up with TRBD2. The CDR3 length is 16 residues. In germline, CDR1 is SGHNT, CDR2 YYREEE (reference sequence). Germline trimming cut 0 bases from V and 5 bases from J; bases unmatched to any gene: 6. The DNA for the CDR3 is TGTGCCAGCAGCTTGGTTTCCGGGGGGGTGACCGGGGAGCTGTTTTTT. Translation gives CASSLVSGGVTGELFF.